The 9 T cell receptor beta chains below all came from one sample that was sequenced in a study of blood T cell repertoires in COVID-19 (dated by TCRdb to about 2020). Preparation of the library involved the immunoSEQ multiplex PCR assay. This immuneACCESS table, as held by TCRdb, lists in-frame sequences with V and J called but not all clones. Of the missing ones, under half trace to an unresolved V gene in checked studies; the others have no known cause. The sample contains roughly 410,000 clones, about nine tenths of them found a single time. The biggest ten clones account for around 1.5% of the sample. The sequencing sample was made of peripheral blood. The receptors derive from a woman aged 40 to 50 with COVID-19, enrolled during active disease.

This clone was detected only once. V usage is TRBV5-4 and J usage is TRBJ2-1; TRBD2 aligns across 15 bases. Germline V gene data show CDR1 as SGHNT and CDR2 as YYREEE (reference sequence). The CDR3 consists of 19 residues. V was pared by 4 bases and J by 0 bases, with 8 bases of the junction left unmatched. The CDR3 region is CASSHTGTSGGSSYNEQFF. Here the CDR3 DNA reads TGTGCCAGCAGCCATACCGGGACTAGCGGGGGGAGCTCCTACAATGAGCAGTTCTTC.

The chain carries TRBV7-9 and TRBJ2-2; 10 bases are a match to TRBD2. The CDR3 spans 15 residues. The J segment lost 1 base and the V segment lost 6 bases, leaving 2 bases of the junction unmatched. Looked up from germline, CDR1 is SEHNR and CDR2 is FQNEAQ (reference sequence). CDR3 amino acids: CASRVAGGNTGELFF. The CDR3 DNA follows: TGTGCCAGCAGAGTAGCGGGAGGGAACACCGGGGAGCTGTTTTTT.

The genes are TRBV15 and TRBJ2-5; 7 nucleotides line up with TRBD2. The CDR3 has 18 residues. The V and J ends lost 0 bases and 5 bases, in that order; junction bases with no gene match: 15. Per the germline V gene, CDR1 is LNHNV and CDR2 is YYDKDF (reference sequence). The chain's CDR3 is CATSRDNYGRRNEETQYF. The CDR3 coding sequence is TGTGCCACCAGCAGAGATAATTACGGGAGGAGGAATGAGGAGACCCAGTACTTC.

The chain joins TRBV28 to TRBJ1-1; a weak D match, TRBD1 (5 bases). From germline, CDR1 is MDHEN and CDR2 SYDVKM. V was clipped by 3 bases and J by 5 bases, with 13 bases between them. CDR3 size: 14 residues. The CDR3 sequence is CASSLGQGWTEAFF. DNA for the CDR3: TGTGCCAGCAGTTTGGGGCAGGGTTGGACTGAAGCTTTCTTT.

This sequence joins TRBV12-3 or TRBV12-4 and TRBJ2-1; 7 bases fit TRBD2. The CDR3 extends over 13 amino acids. J was trimmed by 8 bases and V by 5 bases; bases with no gene match: 6. The CDR3 DNA follows: TGTGCCAGCAGTCCGGGGAGGGGCTATGAGCAGTTCTTC. This codes for CASSPGRGYEQFF.

The chain is built from TRBV19 and TRBJ1-5, with 9 bases matching TRBD1. The V gene's germline CDR1 is LNHDA and CDR2 SQIVND (reference sequence). After removal of 6 bases from V and 3 bases from J, the junction contained 18 bases not matched to a gene. This CDR3 spans 19 amino acids. CDR3: CASSWIPGQGRGNNQPQHF. CDR3 sequence (DNA): TGTGCCAGTAGCTGGATCCCGGGACAGGGAAGGGGCAACAATCAGCCCCAGCATTTT.

This rearrangement joins TRBV27 to TRBJ2-3, with TRBD2 identical over 10 bases. The CDR3 has 16 residues. Germline assignment: CDR1 MNHEY and CDR2 SMNVEV (reference sequence). V shed 5 bases and J 8 bases; nucleotides not matched to a gene: 13. The CDR3 DNA follows: TGTGCCAGCAGTCAACTGGGAACTAGCGGGGTTATTACGCAGTATTTT. The encoded protein is CASSQLGTSGVITQYF.

The chain couples TRBV7-2 to TRBJ1-3; D remains unclear. Germline lookup yields CDR1 SGHTA and CDR2 FQGNSA. The CDR3 length is 15 residues. V was shortened by 2 bases and J by 0 bases, with 8 bases between the two germline ends. This CDR3 reads CASSLRGSSGNTIYF. In DNA, the CDR3 is TGTGCCAGCAGCTTAAGAGGGAGCTCTGGAAACACCATATATTTT.

The V gene is TRBV6-1, the J gene TRBJ2-5; the match to TRBD1 covers 9 bases. V lost 4 bases and J lost 2; bases outside the gene matches: 11. Germline CDR1 and CDR2: MNHNS and SASEGT. The CDR3 sequence is 17 residues long. The CDR3 loop reads CASSALTGGWPQETQYF. The CDR3 bases are TGTGCCAGCAGTGCCCTAACAGGGGGCTGGCCACAAGAGACCCAGTACTTC.